Presented here are 30 T cell receptor beta chains from one specimen sequenced in a study of identical twins. TCRdb used MiXCR to reprocess the 5' RACE reads, holding one entry per CDR3 protein. The sample lists 410,000 or so distinct CDR3 sequences, about a fifth seen once, with 9% to 15% in the top ten. The specimen sequenced was naive T cells sorted from blood. Every receptor here comes from a man over 45 in good health.

V and J are TRBV6-5 and TRBJ2-7; TRBD1 is a possible D gene (6 bases). The CDR3 is 14 amino acids. V was cut by 7 bases and J by 4 bases, with 17 bases left in between. CDR1 and CDR2 (germline): MNHEY, SVGAGI. In DNA, the CDR3 is TGTGCCAGCATGTTAACAGGGAATCGGTACGAGCAGTACTTC. Translated: CASMLTGNRYEQYF.

This clonotype was observed a few times. This rearrangement joins TRBV6-1 to TRBJ2-3; 8 bases line up with TRBD1. This CDR3 spans 15 amino acids. After removal of 4 bases from V and 3 bases from J, the junction contained 6 bases not matched to a gene. Germline CDR1 MNHNS, CDR2 SASEGT. CDR3 region: CASSATGVSTDTQYF. Written as DNA, the CDR3 is TGTGCCAGCAGTGCGACAGGGGTTAGTACAGATACGCAGTATTTT.

This clonotype has a count of ten or more. The chain joins TRBV7-2 to TRBJ2-5; 7 bases line up with TRBD2. Germline V lookup: CDR1 SGHTA, CDR2 FQGNSA. The length of the CDR3 is 15 residues. After removal of 1 base from V and 2 bases from J, the junction contained 4 bases not matched to a gene. This CDR3 is CASSLERLAQETQYF. In nucleotides, the CDR3 is TGTGCCAGCAGCTTAGAAAGACTAGCTCAAGAGACCCAGTACTTC.

The chain couples TRBV19 to TRBJ2-2; D remains unclear. The CDR3 has 13 amino acids. Germline loops: CDR1 LNHDA, CDR2 SQIVND (reference sequence). Deletions cut 2 bases from V and 6 bases from J, with 7 bases between. CDR3 sequence: CASSISGSGELFF. The CDR3 nucleotides are TGTGCCAGTAGTATAAGTGGTTCCGGGGAGCTGTTTTTT.

This clonotype was seen at least ten times. This chain links TRBV6-1 with TRBJ2-1, with D maybe TRBD2 (5 bases). The CDR3 totals 15 residues. V was trimmed by 8 bases and J by 0 bases, leaving 14 bases between them. Germline values: CDR1 MNHNS, CDR2 SASEGT. The CDR3 region is CASGQSGSSYNEQFF. The CDR3, as DNA: TGTGCCAGCGGTCAGTCTGGGAGCTCCTACAATGAGCAGTTCTTC.

The DNA of the CDR3 is TGCGCCAGCAGCTTCCGTACCGGAACGAACACCGGGGAGCTGTTTTTT. Translation gives CASSFRTGTNTGELFF. The rearrangement links TRBV5-1 to TRBJ2-2; D is unresolved. This CDR3 comprises 16 residues. Trimming took off 2 bases at V and 0 bases at J, with 11 bases between the two ends. Germline assignment: CDR1 SGHRS and CDR2 YFSETQ.

This clonotype was seen many times. This chain connects TRBV11-2 to TRBJ2-4, with 7 nucleotides matching TRBD1. V trimming: 9 bases; J trimming: 0 bases; junction bases outside the gene matches: 5. This CDR3 has 14 amino acids. Looked up from germline, CDR1 is SGHAT and CDR2 is FQNNGV. The CDR3 sequence: CASRDSLAKNIQYF. CDR3 nucleotides: TGTGCCAGTAGGGACAGTTTAGCCAAAAACATTCAGTACTTC.

This clonotype was found a few times. This rearrangement joins TRBV6-1 to TRBJ1-5; TRBD1 is a possible D gene (6 bases). Germline CDR1 MNHNS, CDR2 SASEGT. The ends were cut back, 8 bases at V and 5 bases at J, with 16 bases in the middle. This CDR3 has 14 residues. CDR3 nucleotide sequence: TGTGCCAGCGGTAGGCCAGGGGTTGATCAGCCCCAGCATTTT. It codes for CASGRPGVDQPQHF.

The V call is TRBV9, the J call TRBJ2-1, with D unclear. The ends were cut back, 0 bases at V and 8 bases at J, with 9 bases in the middle. Germline values: CDR1 SGDLS, CDR2 YYNGEE. The CDR3 runs 13 residues. CDR3 protein: CASSVGASHEQFF. CDR3 DNA: TGTGCCAGCAGCGTAGGAGCCTCCCATGAGCAGTTCTTC.

The genes are TRBV12-3 or TRBV12-4 and TRBJ1-6; D remains unclear. Trimming took off 7 bases at V and 0 bases at J, with 10 bases between the two ends. The length of the CDR3 is 15 residues. The CDR3, as DNA: TGTGCCAGCACCCTGACTAGCTCCTATAATTCACCCCTCCACTTT. Its translation: CASTLTSSYNSPLHF.

This clonotype was counted many times. Here the CDR3 DNA reads TGTGCCATCAGTGACAGGGAAGTCGGGGAGCTGTTTTTT. Protein: CAISDREVGELFF. This rearrangement joins TRBV10-3 to TRBJ2-2; TRBD1 is a possible D gene (5 bases). The CDR3 has 13 amino acids. The germline V and J ends were trimmed by 3 bases and 7 bases, with 9 bases remaining between them. Germline CDR1 ENHRY, CDR2 SYGVKD.

J is TRBJ2-7 and V is TRBV6-5, with 10 bases aligning to TRBD2. J lost 4 bases, V lost 1 base, and 10 bases had no gene match. This CDR3 spans 17 amino acids. CDR1 MNHEY and CDR2 SVGAGI come from the germline V gene. CDR3 region: CASSYFRLAGSSYEQYF. The CDR3 DNA sequence: TGTGCCAGCAGTTACTTCCGACTAGCGGGCTCATCATACGAGCAGTACTTC.

The chain combines TRBV9 with TRBJ1-1; 12 nucleotides match TRBD1. The CDR3 loop spans 16 amino acids. The junction had 4 bases not matched to a gene; V was cut back by 0 bases and J by 4 bases. Germline lookup yields CDR1 SGDLS and CDR2 YYNGEE. This CDR3 reads CASSVARDRGLTEAFF. The CDR3 DNA reads as TGTGCCAGCAGCGTAGCTCGGGACAGGGGGCTCACTGAAGCTTTCTTT.

This clonotype has a handful of counts. Here the CDR3 reads CASSLNLAYEQYF. The CDR3, as DNA: TGTGCCAGCAGTTTAAATCTGGCCTACGAGCAGTACTTC. The chain recombines TRBV28 with TRBJ2-7; D unclear. This CDR3 contains 13 residues. Germline V CDR1 and CDR2: MDHEN, SYDVKM. The V end was cut by 2 bases, the J end by 2 bases, with 7 bases between. Full variable domain (rest looked up from reference TRBV28 and TRBJ2-7): DVKVTQSSRYLVKRTGEKVFLECVQDMDHENMFWYRQDPGLGLRLIYFSYDVKMKEKGDIPEGYSVSREKKERFSLILESASTNQTSMYLCASSLNLAYEQYFGPGTRLTVT.

This chain connects TRBV19 to TRBJ1-2; D perhaps matches TRBD1 (5 bases). Germline CDR1 LNHDA, CDR2 SQIVND (reference sequence). The CDR3 contains 14 residues. Trimming took off 6 bases at V and 3 bases at J, with 14 bases between the two ends. The CDR3 DNA reads as TGTGCCAGTAGATCCGTGCAGGGAGACTATGGCTACACCTTC. This encodes CASRSVQGDYGYTF.

There are a few counts of this clonotype. This chain's CDR3 is CASRKETQYF. CDR3 in DNA: TGCGCCAGCAGGAAAGAGACCCAGTACTTC. The genes are TRBV5-1 and TRBJ2-5; D gene unclear. Germline V lookup: CDR1 SGHRS, CDR2 YFSETQ. Trimming left V 5 bases short and J 3 bases short, with 2 bases between. This CDR3 contains 10 residues.

Note on this clonotype: Since a much larger clone is just one base distant, this may be a read error. The chain employs TRBV28 and TRBJ2-7; D is possibly TRBD1 (5 bases). Per germline, CDR1 MDHEN and CDR2 SYDVKM. This CDR3 contains 11 residues. CDR3 coding DNA: TGTGCCAGCAGTTTAAACAGGAATTTGTCCTTC. Its translation: CASSLNRNLSF.

This clonotype was detected only a few times. The CDR3 sequence: CASSIRGRGPQETQYF. CDR3 coding DNA: TGCGCCAGCAGCATCAGGGGCAGAGGGCCTCAAGAGACCCAGTACTTC. This chain links TRBV5-1 with TRBJ2-5; possibly TRBD1 for D (6 bases). CDR3 size: 16 residues. The V end lost 4 bases, the J end lost 2 bases, and 18 bases lay between the germline ends. Germline V CDR1 and CDR2: SGHRS, YFSETQ. Based on the CDR3 plus reference TRBV5-1 and TRBJ2-5, the full variable domain is KAGVTQTPRYLIKTRGQQVTLSCSPISGHRSVSWYQQTPGQGLQFLFEYFSETQRNKGNFPGRFSGRQFSNSRSEMNVSTLELGDSALYLCASSIRGRGPQETQYFGPGTRLLVL.

The chain links TRBV9 to TRBJ1-3; D is unresolved. V was trimmed by 4 bases and J by 1 base, leaving 12 bases between them. Looked up from germline, CDR1 is SGDLS and CDR2 is YYNGEE. This CDR3 has 15 residues. The CDR3 reads CASSPHPRSGNTIYF. The CDR3 nucleotides are TGTGCCAGCAGCCCCCACCCCAGATCTGGAAACACCATATATTTT.

This clonotype occurred many times. This chain uses TRBV5-1 with TRBJ2-5; D may match TRBD1 or TRBD2 (5 bases each). V shed 0 bases and J shed 2 bases, with 11 bases lying between them. The CDR3 has 15 residues. CDR1 and CDR2 (germline): SGHRS, YFSETQ. The CDR3 protein is CASSLVWGLQETQYF. In DNA form, the CDR3 reads TGCGCCAGCAGCTTGGTCTGGGGGTTACAAGAGACCCAGTACTTC.

This chain joins TRBV7-9 and TRBJ1-1; 12 bases agree with TRBD1. Germline CDR1 and CDR2: SEHNR and FQNEAQ (reference sequence). J gave up 6 bases and V 3 bases, and 5 bases lay outside the gene matches. The CDR3 length is 15 residues. The CDR3 region has the DNA TGTGCCAGCAGCTTCTCCGGGACAGGGGGCTCTGAAGCTTTCTTT. This translates into CASSFSGTGGSEAFF.

The chain uses TRBV7-2 and TRBJ2-7; D perhaps matches TRBD1 (6 bases). The V end lost 3 bases, the J end lost 12 bases, and 18 bases lay between the germline ends. CDR1 and CDR2 (germline): SGHTA, FQGNSA. The CDR3 is 13 amino acids. This CDR3 reads CASSFPGHLAPYF. The CDR3 nucleotides read TGTGCCAGCAGCTTCCCGGGACACTTGGCCCCGTACTTC.

This clonotype occurred a few times. The J gene is TRBJ1-6, the V gene TRBV6-1; D call uncertain. V was cut by 8 bases and J by 0 bases, with 11 bases left in between. The germline CDR1 and CDR2 sequences are MNHNS and SASEGT. The CDR3 extends over 15 amino acids. CDR3 protein: CASEVRGSYNSPLHF. CDR3 nucleotide sequence: TGTGCCAGCGAGGTCAGAGGCTCCTATAATTCACCCCTCCACTTT.

This chain joins TRBV7-9 and TRBJ2-6; D may match TRBD1 or TRBD2 (5 bases each). V gave up 3 bases and J gave up 3 bases, with 9 bases separating them. Looked up from germline, CDR1 is SEHNR and CDR2 is FQNEAQ (reference sequence). This CDR3 contains 15 residues. The CDR3 nucleotides are TGTGCCAGCAGCTTCGGGGCGATTGGGGCCAACGTCCTGACTTTC. Amino acids: CASSFGAIGANVLTF.

This clonotype was counted ten times or more. The chain employs TRBV5-1 and TRBJ2-5, with a weak D call TRBD2 (6 bases). Per the germline V gene, CDR1 is SGHRS and CDR2 is YFSETQ. The CDR3 consists of 14 residues. Trimming shortened V by 0 bases and J by 5 bases, and 11 bases separated the two germline ends. The CDR3: CASSLDAGPETQYF. In nucleotides, the CDR3 is TGCGCCAGCAGCTTGGACGCGGGGCCGGAGACCCAGTACTTC.

The rearrangement links TRBV27 to TRBJ1-2, with TRBD1 as a possible D gene (5 bases). This CDR3 is 14 amino acids long. V was clipped by 2 bases and J by 4 bases, with 11 bases between them. The germline V gene has CDR1 MNHEY and CDR2 SMNVEV (reference sequence). The CDR3 nucleotides are TGTGCCAGCAGTTTAGCGGGGGGGGTCTATGGCTACACCTTC. Translation: CASSLAGGVYGYTF.

The chain uses TRBV27 and TRBJ2-7; 11 nucleotides agree with TRBD2. The J segment lost 1 base and the V segment lost 6 bases, leaving 5 bases of the junction unmatched. The CDR3 runs 15 residues. Germline CDR1 and CDR2: MNHEY and SMNVEV (reference sequence). For the CDR3, the DNA is TGTGCCAGCAGACCCTTAGCGGGAGGGTCCTACGAGCAGTACTTC. It is translated as CASRPLAGGSYEQYF.

This clonotype was seen a few times. The genes are TRBV24-1 and TRBJ1-2; D perhaps matches TRBD1 (5 bases). There are 10 residues in the CDR3. CDR1 and CDR2 from the germline V gene are KGHDR and SFDVKD. CDR3 in amino acids: CGKGRYGYTF. In DNA form, the CDR3 reads TGTGGAAAGGGACGCTATGGCTACACCTTC.

This rearrangement joins TRBV25-1 to TRBJ2-1; 10 bases are a match to TRBD2. Germline-derived CDR1 and CDR2 are MGHDK and SYGVNS. The V gene end was trimmed by 3 bases and the J gene end by 7 bases; junction bases not matched to a gene: 6. The CDR3 is 15 amino acids. The DNA of the CDR3 is TGTGCCAGCAGTGACAAGGGACTAGCGTGGAATGAGCAGTTCTTC. This translates into CASSDKGLAWNEQFF.

The chain employs TRBV7-2 and TRBJ2-4, with D unresolved. The V and J ends lost 1 base and 0 bases respectively, with 10 bases between them. The CDR3 spans 16 residues. Germline lookup yields CDR1 SGHTA and CDR2 FQGNSA. CDR3 coding DNA: TGTGCCAGCAGCTTAGAAGGGTTCTTAGCCAAAAACATTCAGTACTTC. Residues: CASSLEGFLAKNIQYF.